The T cell receptor (beta chain) under discussion was sequenced for a study of T cell responses to AZD1222 COVID-19 vaccine. TCRdb's table, derived via immunoSEQ multiplex PCR, lists solely in-frame clones and lacks some. The data show about 120,000 clones, 70% to 90% seen once. CDR3 size: 17 residues. The junction had 10 bases not matched to a gene; V was cut back by 8 bases and J by 2 bases. Germline lookup yields CDR1 KGHDR and CDR2 SFDVKD. This TCR derives from an adult in good health. This sample comprised peripheral blood, obtained on day 0 of AZD1222 vaccination. J is TRBJ2-2 and V is TRBV24-1; 10 bases line up with TRBD2. This chain's CDR3 is CATIPRKRGGNTGELFF. The CDR3 DNA is TGTGCCACCATCCCCCGGAAGCGGGGGGGTAACACCGGGGAGCTGTTTTTT.